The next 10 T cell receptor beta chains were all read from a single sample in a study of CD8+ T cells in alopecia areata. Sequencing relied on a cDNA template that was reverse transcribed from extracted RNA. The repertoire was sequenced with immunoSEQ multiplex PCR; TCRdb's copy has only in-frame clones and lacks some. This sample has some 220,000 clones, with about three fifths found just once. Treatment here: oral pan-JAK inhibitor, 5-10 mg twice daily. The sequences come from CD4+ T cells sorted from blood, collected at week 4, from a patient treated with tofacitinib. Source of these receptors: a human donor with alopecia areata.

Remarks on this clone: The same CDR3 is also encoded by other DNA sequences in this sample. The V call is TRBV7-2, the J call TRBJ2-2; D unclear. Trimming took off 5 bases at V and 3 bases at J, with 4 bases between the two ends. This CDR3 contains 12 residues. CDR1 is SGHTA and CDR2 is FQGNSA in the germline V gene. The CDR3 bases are TGTGCCAGCAGCCTCTACACCGGGGAGCTGTTTTTT. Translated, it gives CASSLYTGELFF.

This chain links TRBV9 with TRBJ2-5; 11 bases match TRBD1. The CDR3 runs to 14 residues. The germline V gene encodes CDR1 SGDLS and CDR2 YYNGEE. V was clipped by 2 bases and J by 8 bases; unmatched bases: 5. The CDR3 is CASSVGQGVETQYF. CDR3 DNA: TGTGCCAGCAGCGTGGGACAGGGGGTTGAAACCCAGTACTTC.

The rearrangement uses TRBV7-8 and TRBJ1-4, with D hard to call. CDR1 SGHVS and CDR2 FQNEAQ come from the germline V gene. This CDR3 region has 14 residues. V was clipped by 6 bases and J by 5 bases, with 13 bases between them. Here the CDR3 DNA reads TGTGCCAGCAGTAGGTACTCGGTGAATGAAAAACTGTTTTTT. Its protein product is CASSRYSVNEKLFF.

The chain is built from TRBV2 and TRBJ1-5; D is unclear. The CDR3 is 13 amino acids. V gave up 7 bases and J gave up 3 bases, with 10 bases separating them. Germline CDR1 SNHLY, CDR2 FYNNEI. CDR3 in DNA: TGTGCCAGCATCGAGTACCCCAATCAGCCCCAGCATTTT. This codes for CASIEYPNQPQHF.

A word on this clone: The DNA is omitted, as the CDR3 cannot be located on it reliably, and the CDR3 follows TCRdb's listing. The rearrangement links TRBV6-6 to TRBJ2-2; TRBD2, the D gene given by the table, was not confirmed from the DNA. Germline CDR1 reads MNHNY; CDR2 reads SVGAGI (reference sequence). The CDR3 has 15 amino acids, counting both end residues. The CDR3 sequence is CASSTSGGNTGELFF.

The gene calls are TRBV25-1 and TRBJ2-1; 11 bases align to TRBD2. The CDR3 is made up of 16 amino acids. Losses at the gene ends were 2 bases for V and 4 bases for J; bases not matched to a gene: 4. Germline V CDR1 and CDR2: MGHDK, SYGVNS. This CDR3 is CASSETSGGLYNEQFF. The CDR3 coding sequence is TGTGCCAGCAGTGAAACTAGCGGGGGCCTTTACAATGAGCAGTTCTTC.

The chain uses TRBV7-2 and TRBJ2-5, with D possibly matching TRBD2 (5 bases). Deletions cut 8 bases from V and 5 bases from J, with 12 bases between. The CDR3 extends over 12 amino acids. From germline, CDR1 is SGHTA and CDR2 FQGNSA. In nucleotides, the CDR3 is TGTGCCAGCGGGAGACGCGTGGAGACCCAGTACTTC. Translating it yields CASGRRVETQYF.

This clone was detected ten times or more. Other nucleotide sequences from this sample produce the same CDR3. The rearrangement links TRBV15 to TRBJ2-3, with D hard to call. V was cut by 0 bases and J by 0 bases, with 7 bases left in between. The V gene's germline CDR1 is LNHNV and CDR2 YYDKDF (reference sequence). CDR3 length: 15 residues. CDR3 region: CATSRDLDSTDTQYF. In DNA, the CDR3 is TGTGCCACCAGCAGAGATCTAGATAGCACAGATACGCAGTATTTT.

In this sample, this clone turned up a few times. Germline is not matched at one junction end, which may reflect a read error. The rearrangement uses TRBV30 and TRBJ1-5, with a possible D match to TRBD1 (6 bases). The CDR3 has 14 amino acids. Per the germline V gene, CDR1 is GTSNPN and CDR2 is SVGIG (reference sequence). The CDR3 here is CAWSRGQVNKPQHF. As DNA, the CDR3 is TGTGCCTGGAGTCGGGGACAAGTCAATAAGCCCCAGCATTTT.

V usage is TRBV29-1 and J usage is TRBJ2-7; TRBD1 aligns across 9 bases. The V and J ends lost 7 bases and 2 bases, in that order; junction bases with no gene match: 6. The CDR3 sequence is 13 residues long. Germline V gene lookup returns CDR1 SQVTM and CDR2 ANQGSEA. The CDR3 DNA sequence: TGCAGCGCACGACAGGGGGGTACCTACGAGCAGTACTTC. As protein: CSARQGGTYEQYF.